This T cell receptor (beta chain) was identified during a study of blood T cells in healthy people across ages. This clonotype was detected a few times. Its antigen is as yet unknown. Study-wide results and limits: Both naive CD4+ cell counts and diversity were greater in long-lived donors than in aged donors. A strong correlation between TCR beta diversity and naive T cell percentage was seen.

Combining a sample-barcoded 5' primer with a J-beta primer mix, a second PCR ran for 7 to 11 cycles. TCRdb re-called the 5' RACE reads through MiXCR, storing one row per CDR3 protein. The table has over a million distinct CDR3 sequences, under 55% seen once. Donors each provided around 9 milliliters of peripheral blood. They isolated at least 6.5 million PBMCs from each sample. The CDR3 totals 15 residues. The V gene lost 6 bases and the J gene lost 0 bases, with 12 bases spanning the gap. The germline gives CDR1 MNHEY, CDR2 SVGAGI. This clonotype was obtained from a woman in her late teens or twenties in good health. The chain uses TRBV6-5 and TRBJ2-1; no definite D call. The source material was blood. The CDR3 loop is CASRRLTRSYNEQFF. For the CDR3, the DNA is TGTGCCAGCAGGCGGTTAACCCGCTCCTACAATGAGCAGTTCTTC.